This is a list of T cell receptor beta chains from one sample in a study of human T cells and chemical hapten exposure. TCRdb independently ran MiXCR on the RACE reads; one entry per CDR3 protein. There are tens of thousands of distinct CDR3 sequences in the sample; roughly 13% occur only once, and 2.3% lies in the top ten. The sample in question was whole blood, obtained in connection with sensitization to the hapten diphenylcyclopropenone (DPC). The receptors derive from a woman between 40 and 55 years old with alopecia areata. Some clones in this sample may be carry-over from other donors' samples. Both conserved end residues are part of each CDR3. Fields, in order: D gene, CDR3 length, J gene, V gene, CDR3 protein. D genes are given only for firm matches.

D: -
length: 14
J: TRBJ1-6
V: TRBV10-3
CDR3: CAISESDINSPLHF

D: TRBD1
length: 15
J: TRBJ2-3
V: TRBV4-1
CDR3: CASSLGTVSTDTQYF

D: TRBD2
length: 13
J: TRBJ2-5
V: TRBV3-1
CDR3: CASSPPGGETQYF

D: -
length: 15
J: TRBJ2-3
V: TRBV9
CDR3: CASSFPGHITDTQYF

D: -
length: 13
J: TRBJ2-7
V: TRBV5-1
CDR3: CASSFGAAYEQYF

D: -
length: 14
J: TRBJ2-7
V: TRBV5-1
CDR3: CASSGGPNSYEQYF

D: -
length: 14
J: TRBJ1-4
V: TRBV7-6
CDR3: CASSYQETNEKLFF

D: TRBD1
length: 14
J: TRBJ2-7
V: TRBV28
CDR3: CASSWTGGEYEQYF

D: -
length: 16
J: TRBJ1-4
V: TRBV7-8
CDR3: CASSLEPGNAYEKLFF

D: -
length: 15
J: TRBJ2-1
V: TRBV27
CDR3: CASSLSVPPAGEQFF